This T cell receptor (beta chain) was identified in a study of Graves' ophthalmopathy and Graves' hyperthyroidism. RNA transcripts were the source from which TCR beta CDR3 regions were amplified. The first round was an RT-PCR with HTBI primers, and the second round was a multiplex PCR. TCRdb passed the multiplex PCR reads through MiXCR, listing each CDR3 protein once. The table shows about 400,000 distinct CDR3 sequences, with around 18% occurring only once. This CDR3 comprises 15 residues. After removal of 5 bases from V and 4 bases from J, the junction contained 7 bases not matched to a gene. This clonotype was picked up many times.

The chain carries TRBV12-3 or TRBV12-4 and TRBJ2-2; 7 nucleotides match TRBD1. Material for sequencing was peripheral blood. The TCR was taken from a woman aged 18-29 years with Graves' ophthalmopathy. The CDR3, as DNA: TGTGCCAGCAGTATGCCAGGGGGATTCACCGGGGAGCTGTTTTTT. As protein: CASSMPGGFTGELFF.